This T cell receptor beta chain was recorded in a study of blood T cell repertoires in COVID-19. Study-level background: The United States, Italy and Spain were the sources of the acute and convalescent COVID-19 samples.

CDR3 size: 12 residues. Between the trimmed V and J ends, which lost 7 bases and 3 bases, there was a span of 7 bases. Study processing details: Reference gene primers were amplified, and this amplification served to estimate nucleated cell counts. Some clones are missing from TCRdb's copy, which holds only in-frame ones; the method was immunoSEQ multiplex PCR. The V and J calls and clone size are taken from that table; D and trimming were inferred from the DNA. The sample comprises almost 350,000 clones, around nine tenths of which are singletons, and approximately 1% rests with the top ten. Individuals aged roughly 18 to 90 years were recruited from about two dozen US areas. The study recruited exposed participants who had met a COVID-19 case within 2 weeks before entry.

The sequence was obtained from a woman younger than 45 who had been exposed to COVID-19. The sample taken for sequencing was PBMCs or T cells enriched from blood (not recorded which). The chain recombines TRBV12-3 or TRBV12-4 with TRBJ1-5, with D possibly matching TRBD1 (5 bases). The CDR3: CASTGINQPQHF. In DNA form, the CDR3 reads TGTGCCAGCACAGGGATCAATCAGCCCCAGCATTTT.